This T cell receptor beta chain is from a study of identical twins. General study results and limits: Carriage of fewer insertions was seen in abundant cord blood beta clonotypes, whereas memory repertoires showed none.

A universal primer site was created by template switching, with the cDNA bearing unique molecular identifiers. MiXCR, run by TCRdb on the 5' RACE reads, gives a single entry per CDR3 protein. Among about 240,000 distinct CDR3 sequences, roughly 12% were seen once, and the ten largest hold about 3.9%. As for this clonotype: Its cognate antigen is unknown.

The same sample was also studied in work on yellow fever vaccine responses in identical twins.

Input material: memory (CD45RO+) T cells sorted from blood. The origin of this receptor is a woman under 30 in good health.

CDR3 DNA: TGTGCCAGCAGCTTAGAGGGACTAGCAGTGGATACGCAGTATTTT. Its translation: CASSLEGLAVDTQYF. The V and J genes are TRBV7-3 and TRBJ2-3; 9 bases align to TRBD2. The CDR3 extends over 15 amino acids. Germline CDR1 and CDR2: SGHTA and FQGTGA. V lost 2 bases, J lost 6 bases, and 6 bases stayed unmatched.